These 13 T cell receptor beta chains were all obtained from the same sample, sequenced in a study of T cells after yellow fever vaccination. MiXCR was run by TCRdb on the 5' RACE reads, yielding one entry per CDR3 protein. The sample lists around 250,000 distinct CDR3 sequences; less than 9% were seen once. Sample: CD4+ T cells sorted from PBMCs, taken 15 days after the yellow fever booster vaccination. Every receptor here comes from a young man who received the YFV17D yellow fever vaccine.

This clonotype was observed a few times. This chain links TRBV29-1 with TRBJ2-4; maybe TRBD2 (9 bases). Trimming pared 6 bases from V and 13 bases from J, leaving 22 bases between. Germline V gene sequence: CDR1 SQVTM, CDR2 ANQGSEA. This CDR3 is 13 amino acids long. CDR3: CSVLQGGGREQYF. The DNA for the CDR3 is TGCAGCGTCCTACAGGGGGGCGGGAGGGAACAGTACTTC.

This clonotype was counted only a few times. The V gene is TRBV4-2, the J gene TRBJ2-7; 9 bases agree with TRBD1. Germline-derived CDR1 and CDR2 are LGHNA and YNFKEQ. CDR3 size: 13 residues. V dropped 0 bases and J dropped 13; count of bases not matched to a gene: 7. In nucleotides, the CDR3 is TGTGCCAGCAGCCAAGATCTGGGACAGGGAGGATACTTC. Protein product: CASSQDLGQGGYF.

This clonotype was picked up many times. This rearrangement joins TRBV20-1 to TRBJ2-4, with a weak D call TRBD1 (6 bases). Trimming left V 2 bases short and J 7 bases short, with 15 bases between. Germline V CDR1 and CDR2: DFQATT, SNEGSKA (reference sequence). The CDR3 runs to 14 residues. CDR3 residues: CSARNQGSLNIQYF. As DNA, the CDR3 is TGCAGTGCTAGAAACCAGGGGTCCCTCAACATTCAGTACTTC.

V gene TRBV4-2 combines with J gene TRBJ1-2; D is unclear. Germline CDR1 is LGHNA and CDR2 is YNFKEQ. V lost 0 bases to trimming and J lost 8 bases, with 16 bases between them. CDR3 length: 15 residues. Here the CDR3 reads CASSQDEAVHGGYTF. CDR3 nucleotides: TGTGCCAGCAGCCAAGATGAGGCAGTCCACGGGGGCTACACCTTC.

This clonotype occurred a few times. The rearrangement links TRBV12-3 or TRBV12-4 to TRBJ2-3; no reliable D call. CDR3 length: 13 amino acids. V dropped 6 bases and J dropped 8 bases, with 15 bases sitting between them. The CDR3, as DNA: TGTGCCAGCAGAGTTTCCCCTCATGGTACGCAGTATTTT. This translates into CASRVSPHGTQYF.

This clonotype appeared a few times. The chain links TRBV9 to TRBJ2-5; D perhaps matches TRBD2 (5 bases). This CDR3 spans 15 amino acids. Per germline, CDR1 SGDLS and CDR2 YYNGEE. V gave up 4 bases and J gave up 3 bases, with 16 bases separating them. Here the CDR3 reads CASSPRGRPEETQYF. CDR3 bases: TGTGCCAGCAGCCCCCGAGGGAGACCAGAAGAGACCCAGTACTTC.

This clonotype was picked up many times. J is TRBJ2-7 and V is TRBV29-1; 9 nucleotides match TRBD2. Germline loops: CDR1 SQVTM, CDR2 ANQGSEA. V shed 4 bases and J 4 bases; nucleotides not matched to a gene: 8. The CDR3 consists of 14 residues. In DNA form, the CDR3 reads TGCAGCGTTGGAGGCGGGAGGGCCGATTACGAGCAGTACTTC. Amino acid sequence: CSVGGGRADYEQYF.

Many counts were recorded for this clonotype. This chain links TRBV12-3 or TRBV12-4 with TRBJ2-2, with D perhaps TRBD1 (5 bases). The CDR3 loop spans 15 amino acids. The ends were cut back, 5 bases at V and 4 bases at J, with 14 bases in the middle. This CDR3 is CASSGASRVTGELFF. In DNA, the CDR3 is TGTGCCAGCAGTGGGGCCTCCAGAGTCACCGGGGAGCTGTTTTTT.

This clonotype was recorded a few times. The gene calls are TRBV7-2 and TRBJ2-7; D not certain. This CDR3 is built from 13 residues. The V end was cut by 5 bases, the J end by 7 bases, with 15 bases between. Per germline, CDR1 SGHTA and CDR2 FQGNSA. In DNA form, the CDR3 reads TGTGCCAGCAGCCTAGGACCTAGTTCAGAGCAGTACTTC. Translating gives CASSLGPSSEQYF.

There are a few counts of this clonotype. The chain has TRBV21-1 and TRBJ1-1. TRBV21-1 is a pseudogene segment. The CDR3 covers 12 residues. The CDR3 DNA is TGTGCCAGCGTCGGGACGGGCCCCGAAGCTTTCTTT. Its protein product is CASVGTGPEAFF.

This clonotype has ten or more counts. The rearrangement uses TRBV12-3 or TRBV12-4 and TRBJ1-2; D perhaps matches TRBD1 (5 bases). The CDR3 extends over 14 amino acids. With 5 bases removed from V and 8 bases from J, the gap between germline ends came to 18 bases. CDR3: CASSRDNQGGGYTF. In DNA, the CDR3 is TGTGCCAGCAGTCGAGATAACCAGGGCGGGGGCTACACCTTC.

This clonotype was found many times. The chain combines TRBV6-5 with TRBJ2-7; D gene uncertain. The V end lost 6 bases, the J end lost 4 bases, and 10 bases lay between the germline ends. Germline loops: CDR1 MNHEY, CDR2 SVGAGI. This CDR3 has 12 amino acids. This chain's CDR3 is CASRKNSYEQYF. The CDR3 DNA reads TGTGCCAGCAGGAAAAACAGTTACGAGCAGTACTTC.

This clonotype has a count of ten or more. The chain carries TRBV20-1 and TRBJ2-7, with TRBD1 as a possible D gene (6 bases). Per the germline V gene, CDR1 is DFQATT and CDR2 is SNEGSKA (reference sequence). The CDR3 has 15 amino acids. The V gene lost 0 bases and the J gene lost 2 bases, with 14 bases spanning the gap. This CDR3 reads CSARDLARGTYEQYF. As DNA, the CDR3 is TGCAGTGCTAGAGATCTAGCCAGGGGAACCTACGAGCAGTACTTC.